This is a list of T cell receptor beta chains from one sample in a study of blood T cell repertoires in COVID-19. Using immunoSEQ multiplex PCR, the repertoire was profiled, and TCRdb retains in-frame clones only, with some absent. The sample comprises around 120,000 clones, about nine tenths of which are singletons, and roughly 8% rests with the top ten. What was sequenced was peripheral blood. The receptors were sampled from a man in his 70s who had recovered from COVID-19. Both conserved end residues are part of each CDR3. Each record gives: clone size, D gene, V gene, CDR3 length, J gene, CDR3 DNA, CDR3 protein. A D gene is named only where the DNA matches it firmly. Rows may omit the clone size; those that give it use once, few, many or a size class.

abundance: NA
d_gene: TRBD1
v_gene: TRBV5-4
len: 14
j_gene: TRBJ2-7
CDR3nt: TGTGCCAGCAGCAGAGGGACAGACCGTTACGAGCAGTACTTC
CDR3aa: CASSRGTDRYEQYF

abundance: few
d_gene: NA
v_gene: TRBV6-5
len: 11
j_gene: TRBJ1-1
CDR3nt: TGTGCCAGCAGTTACAAAGGAGTCTCTTTCTTT
CDR3aa: CASSYKGVSFF

abundance: NA
d_gene: NA
v_gene: TRBV4-1
len: 15
j_gene: TRBJ1-5
CDR3nt: TGCGCCAGCAGCCAAGGGGGACTACGTGATCAGCCCCAGCATTTT
CDR3aa: CASSQGGLRDQPQHF

abundance: NA
d_gene: NA
v_gene: TRBV30
len: 13
j_gene: TRBJ2-7
CDR3nt: TGTGCCTGGAGTCTACAGGGTACACTGGGGCAGTACTTC
CDR3aa: CAWSLQGTLGQYF

abundance: NA
d_gene: NA
v_gene: TRBV27
len: 15
j_gene: TRBJ2-7
CDR3nt: TGTGCCAGCAGTTTTCACCTCAGGACATTCTACGAGCAGTACTTC
CDR3aa: CASSFHLRTFYEQYF

abundance: medium-sized
d_gene: TRBD1
v_gene: TRBV7-9
len: 15
j_gene: TRBJ2-5
CDR3nt: TGTGCCAGCAGCCTCAACCGGGACAGAGAAGAGACCCAGTACTTC
CDR3aa: CASSLNRDREETQYF

abundance: NA
d_gene: TRBD2
v_gene: TRBV9
len: 17
j_gene: TRBJ2-5
CDR3nt: TGTGCCAGCAGCGAGGGTAGGAGCGGGGGGCTCCAAGAGACCCAGTACTTC
CDR3aa: CASSEGRSGGLQETQYF

abundance: NA
d_gene: TRBD2
v_gene: TRBV5-1
len: 15
j_gene: TRBJ2-7
CDR3nt: TGCGCCAGTGGGCTAGCGGGAGGGCCAGGGTACGAGCAGTACTTC
CDR3aa: CASGLAGGPGYEQYF

abundance: once
d_gene: NA
v_gene: TRBV15
len: 15
j_gene: TRBJ2-7
CDR3nt: TGTGCCACCAGCAGAGCCCGTCAGGAAGAGATAGAGCAGTACTTC
CDR3aa: CATSRARQEEIEQYF

abundance: NA
d_gene: TRBD2
v_gene: TRBV10-3
len: 15
j_gene: TRBJ2-1
CDR3nt: TGTGCCATCAGGCCGGGACTAGCGGGGGGAAATGAGCAGTTCTTC
CDR3aa: CAIRPGLAGGNEQFF

abundance: NA
d_gene: TRBD2
v_gene: TRBV2
len: 15
j_gene: TRBJ2-7
CDR3nt: TGTGCCAGCAGTGAAGACGGGAGGACGTCCTACGAGCAGTACTTC
CDR3aa: CASSEDGRTSYEQYF

abundance: NA
d_gene: TRBD1
v_gene: TRBV5-1
len: 15
j_gene: TRBJ1-5
CDR3nt: TGCGCCAGCAGCCCCACAGGGGGGAGCAATCAGCCCCAGCATTTT
CDR3aa: CASSPTGGSNQPQHF

abundance: NA
d_gene: TRBD1
v_gene: TRBV2
len: 15
j_gene: TRBJ2-5
CDR3nt: TGTGCCAGCAGTGCACGACAGGGGGGGGAGTCGGCCCAGTACTTC
CDR3aa: CASSARQGGESAQYF

abundance: NA
d_gene: TRBD2
v_gene: TRBV5-1
len: 14
j_gene: TRBJ2-7
CDR3nt: TGCGCCAGCAGCTTGGCCGGACTAGCATACGAGCAGTACTTC
CDR3aa: CASSLAGLAYEQYF

abundance: NA
d_gene: TRBD1
v_gene: TRBV10-3
len: 15
j_gene: TRBJ2-5
CDR3nt: TGTGCCATCAGTGCCCCGGACAGGGGCATGGAGACCCAGTACTTC
CDR3aa: CAISAPDRGMETQYF

abundance: NA
d_gene: NA
v_gene: TRBV6-5
len: 13
j_gene: TRBJ2-7
CDR3nt: TGTGCCAGCACACGGTCGGGGTCCTACGAGCAGTACTTC
CDR3aa: CASTRSGSYEQYF

abundance: NA
d_gene: NA
v_gene: TRBV7-3
len: 13
j_gene: TRBJ1-1
CDR3nt: TGTGCCAGCAGGGTCACAGTGAACACTGAAGCTTTCTTT
CDR3aa: CASRVTVNTEAFF

abundance: once
d_gene: NA
v_gene: TRBV5-4
len: 14
j_gene: TRBJ1-1
CDR3nt: TGTGCCAGCAGCGTAGGAGGGTTATCAACTGAAGCTTTCTTT
CDR3aa: CASSVGGLSTEAFF

abundance: few
d_gene: NA
v_gene: TRBV28
len: 14
j_gene: TRBJ1-1
CDR3nt: TGTGCCAGCAGTTCCCCAGGGGATAGGTTAGAAGCTTTCTTT
CDR3aa: CASSSPGDRLEAFF

abundance: NA
d_gene: NA
v_gene: TRBV6-6
len: 13
j_gene: TRBJ1-1
CDR3nt: TGTGCCAGCAGTTCACGACAGTTCACTGAAGCTTTCTTT
CDR3aa: CASSSRQFTEAFF

abundance: many
d_gene: NA
v_gene: TRBV24-1
len: 16
j_gene: TRBJ1-2
CDR3nt: TGTGCCACCCAGTATATCAGAACCCAACCTCTCTATGGCTACACCTTC
CDR3aa: CATQYIRTQPLYGYTF

abundance: few
d_gene: TRBD2
v_gene: TRBV5-4
len: 16
j_gene: TRBJ2-3
CDR3nt: TGTGCCAGCAGCTTGTGGGGGGGTAGGCCCACAGATACGCAGTATTTT
CDR3aa: CASSLWGGRPTDTQYF

abundance: NA
d_gene: TRBD2
v_gene: TRBV4-2
len: 16
j_gene: TRBJ2-1
CDR3nt: TGTGCCAGCAGCCACCCGAGCGGGAGACGCGACAATGAGCAGTTCTTC
CDR3aa: CASSHPSGRRDNEQFF